The subject of this entry is one T cell receptor (beta chain). Its cognate antigen is unknown. Uncontrolled infection, other autoimmune disease, pregnancy or lactation led to exclusion. The blood sample was taken at first hyperthyroidism diagnosis, before any ophthalmopathy symptoms. This specimen comes from a study of T cells in Graves' hyperthyroidism and ophthalmopathy. Study information: Blood from the periphery was taken at initial diagnosis, before any treatment.

Study-level points and caveats: In the analysis, a 13 V-J model separated ophthalmopathy from stable hyperthyroidism.

The V gene lost 4 bases and the J gene lost 4 bases, with 9 bases spanning the gap. There are 13 residues in the CDR3. CDR1 and CDR2 from the germline V gene are MDHEN and SYDVKM. Regions amplified from RNA transcripts were the TCR beta CDR3 regions. The HTBI primer set drove a first-round RT-PCR of the TCR CDR3. TCRdb reprocessed the multiplex PCR reads via MiXCR and lists one record per CDR3 protein. The data show 300,000 to 450,000 distinct CDR3 sequences, around 14% seen once. The rearrangement links TRBV28 to TRBJ2-3, with D possibly matching TRBD2 (5 bases). The specimen sequenced was blood. The receptor comes from a woman aged 18 to 35 with Graves' hyperthyroidism that later progressed to Graves' ophthalmopathy. The CDR3 here is CASSYEGADTQYF. CDR3 bases: TGTGCCAGCAGTTACGAGGGTGCAGATACGCAGTATTTT.